A selection of T cell receptor beta chains follows, all from one sample in a study of T cell repertoires in cytomegalovirus infection. Using its own MiXCR run on the reads, TCRdb lists one record per CDR3 protein. This table has some 100,000 distinct CDR3 sequences, around a quarter appearing once. The sequenced sample was CD8+ T cells from PBMCs. All receptors derive from a human donor in good health (CMV status not recorded). Some clones in this sample may be carry-over from other donors' samples. The CDR3 runs from the conserved cysteine through the conserved F or W. A D gene is named only where the DNA matches it firmly. A row's size may be missing; if present it is once, few, many or a size class.

>-|TRBJ1-2|many|TRBV7-2
TGTGCCAGCAGCTCAAATCGGGGGGGTTTATATGGCTACACCTTC
CASSSNRGGLYGYTF
>TRBD2|TRBJ2-7|many|TRBV7-8
TGTGCCAGCTCGTGGGGCGGGAGTTACCAGTCGGCTTCCTACGAGCAGTACTTC
CASSWGGSYQSASYEQYF
>TRBD1|TRBJ1-1|-|TRBV7-8
TGTGCCAGCAGCTTAGAGGTACGGGACAGGGGGCTGTCTTTCTTT
CASSLEVRDRGLSFF
>TRBD2|TRBJ2-1|many|TRBV7-2
TGTGCCAGCAGCTCAGAAGCGGGAGGGCCCCAAGGTGAGCAGTTCTTC
CASSSEAGGPQGEQFF
>-|TRBJ1-1|many|TRBV12-5
TGTGCTAGTGGTTTGGCTGGGGGCCGGACTGAAGCTTTCTTT
CASGLAGGRTEAFF
>TRBD2|TRBJ2-7|few|TRBV7-6
TGTGCCAGCAGCTTACCTAGCGGGGGGGCGGGCGAGCAGTACTTC
CASSLPSGGAGEQYF
>TRBD1|TRBJ2-7|many|TRBV7-8
TGTGCCAGCAGCCCGGACAGGGGCTACGAGCAGTACTTC
CASSPDRGYEQYF
>-|TRBJ1-4|-|TRBV12-3/TRBV12-4
TGTGCCAGCAGTGCCCTTAATGAAAAACTGTTTTTT
CASSALNEKLFF
>-|TRBJ2-2|-|TRBV28
TGTGCCAGCAGTTACAGTTTTAACACCGGGGAGCTGTTTTTT
CASSYSFNTGELFF
>-|TRBJ2-1|-|TRBV9
TGTGCCAGCAGCTCCGGCGGGGACTCCTACAATGAGCAGTTCTTC
CASSSGGDSYNEQFF
>TRBD2|TRBJ2-3|few|TRBV6-5
TGTGCCAGCAGTTACGGGGCTAGCGGGAGCACAGATACGCAGTATTTT
CASSYGASGSTDTQYF
>TRBD2|TRBJ2-7|few|TRBV11-2
TGTGCCAGCAGCTTAGGGTACAGCGGGAGCTCCTACGAGCAGTACTTC
CASSLGYSGSSYEQYF
>-|TRBJ2-5|-|TRBV25-1
TGTGCCAGCTCCGAAGAGACCCAGTACTTC
CASSEETQYF
>-|TRBJ2-5|few|TRBV5-6
TGTGCCAGCAGCTTGAGGGCTGAAGAGACCCAGTACTTC
CASSLRAEETQYF
>-|TRBJ1-1|few|TRBV12-3/TRBV12-4
TGTGCCAGCCTCGACATCGGGGGGGGCTCGAGCACTGAAGCTTTCTTT
CASLDIGGGSSTEAFF
>-|TRBJ2-7|-|TRBV5-1
TGCGCCAGCAGCGAGGGAAACGAGCAGTACTTC
CASSEGNEQYF
>-|TRBJ1-4|few|TRBV12-3/TRBV12-4
TGTGCCAGCAGGGGCGCCGTAGCTAATGAAAAACTGTTTTTT
CASRGAVANEKLFF
>-|TRBJ2-3|once|TRBV27
TGTGCCAGCAGTTACGGCGGGACTAGCACAGATACGCAGTATTTT
CASSYGGTSTDTQYF
>TRBD2|TRBJ2-3|many|TRBV4-3
TGCGCCAGCAGCCAAGGTTGGCGGGAGGTCACAGATACGCAGTATTTT
CASSQGWREVTDTQYF
>-|TRBJ2-1|few|TRBV15
TGTGCCACCAGCAGAGATCCAGCAGGTCCTTCATACAATGAGCAGTTCTTC
CATSRDPAGPSYNEQFF
>TRBD1|TRBJ1-2|-|TRBV15
TGTGCCACCAGTAGAGGCGGGACAGACCCGGCTGGCTACACCTTC
CATSRGGTDPAGYTF
>-|TRBJ2-7|-|TRBV12-3/TRBV12-4
TGTGCCAGCAGCAAATCACCCTACGAGCAGTACTTC
CASSKSPYEQYF